A selection of T cell receptor beta chains follows, all from one sample in a study of graft-versus-host responses after intestinal transplantation. The antigens of these receptors remain unknown. Method: immunoSEQ multiplex PCR; TCRdb's copy keeps in-frame clones and lacks some. The sample lists approximately 90,000 clones, 85% to 95% occurring once. Source: unstimulated CD8+ T cells sorted from spleen or lymph node cells, taken before transplant. The receptors were sampled from a human donor who was the organ donor for an intestinal transplant. CDR3s include the opening cysteine and the closing phenylalanine or tryptophan. The order of the fields is V gene, J gene, D gene, CDR3 DNA, CDR3 protein. The D gene is left open where the match is weak.

v_gene: TRBV11-1; j_gene: TRBJ2-5; d_gene: TRBD1; CDR3nt: TGTGCCAGCAGCTTGCAGGGGGCGCTCATCCAGTACTTC; CDR3aa: CASSLQGALIQYF
v_gene: TRBV28; j_gene: TRBJ1-2; d_gene: .; CDR3nt: TGTGCCAGCAGTTTATCCGGTACAGGAGAAATCTATGGCTACACCTTC; CDR3aa: CASSLSGTGEIYGYTF
v_gene: TRBV27; j_gene: TRBJ2-7; d_gene: .; CDR3nt: TGTGCCAGCAGTTTATCTCGGGGTCCCTACGAGCAGTACTTC; CDR3aa: CASSLSRGPYEQYF
v_gene: TRBV27; j_gene: TRBJ1-5; d_gene: TRBD1; CDR3nt: TGTGCCAGCAGTCGGGACAGGGAAGCGCGTCAGCCCCAGCATTTT; CDR3aa: CASSRDREARQPQHF
v_gene: TRBV27; j_gene: TRBJ2-7; d_gene: .; CDR3nt: TGTGCCAGCAGTTTGGGAGCAAGCTACGAGCAGTACTTC; CDR3aa: CASSLGASYEQYF
v_gene: TRBV4-3; j_gene: TRBJ2-4; d_gene: TRBD1; CDR3nt: TGCGCCAGCAGCCTTCGGACAGGGCTAGCCAAAAACATTCAGTACTTC; CDR3aa: CASSLRTGLAKNIQYF
v_gene: TRBV7-9; j_gene: TRBJ2-3; d_gene: TRBD1; CDR3nt: TGTGCCAGCAGCTTCCCGGGACAGGGGTATTCAGATACGCAGTATTTT; CDR3aa: CASSFPGQGYSDTQYF
v_gene: TRBV9; j_gene: TRBJ2-5; d_gene: TRBD2; CDR3nt: TGTGCCAGCAGCGCGGGGGGGCCAGAGACCCAGTACTTC; CDR3aa: CASSAGGPETQYF
v_gene: TRBV5-4; j_gene: TRBJ2-7; d_gene: .; CDR3nt: TGTGCCAGCAGCGGCACCGACTACGAGCAGTACTTC; CDR3aa: CASSGTDYEQYF
v_gene: TRBV9; j_gene: TRBJ2-5; d_gene: TRBD1; CDR3nt: TGTGCCAGCAGCCGTACAGGGGCCGAGACCCAGTACTTC; CDR3aa: CASSRTGAETQYF
v_gene: TRBV7-8; j_gene: TRBJ1-1; d_gene: .; CDR3nt: TGTGCCAGCAGCTTAGTTGAGACAACAAACACTGAAGCTTTCTTT; CDR3aa: CASSLVETTNTEAFF
v_gene: TRBV7-9; j_gene: TRBJ2-7; d_gene: .; CDR3nt: TGTGCCAGCAGCTTAATTTCGCACAGCACCTACGAGCAGTACTTC; CDR3aa: CASSLISHSTYEQYF
v_gene: TRBV6-5; j_gene: TRBJ2-2; d_gene: .; CDR3nt: TGTGCCAGCAGTCCGCTACTGGCCGGGGAGCTGTTTTTT; CDR3aa: CASSPLLAGELFF
v_gene: TRBV13; j_gene: TRBJ2-2; d_gene: .; CDR3nt: TGTGCCAGCAGCTTAGGCCTAGTTGTGACGGGGAACACCGGGGAGCTGTTTTTT; CDR3aa: CASSLGLVVTGNTGELFF
v_gene: TRBV29-1; j_gene: TRBJ1-2; d_gene: .; CDR3nt: TGCAGCGTACTCGACGGGGTGAACTATGGCTACACCTTC; CDR3aa: CSVLDGVNYGYTF
v_gene: TRBV30; j_gene: TRBJ1-5; d_gene: TRBD1; CDR3nt: TGTGCCTGGAGTATAGGACAGGTGGGGCAGCCCCAGCATTTT; CDR3aa: CAWSIGQVGQPQHF
v_gene: TRBV27; j_gene: TRBJ2-1; d_gene: .; CDR3nt: TGTGCCAGCAGTTTATCCGGGGTTCCCTCCTACAATGAGCAGTTCTTC; CDR3aa: CASSLSGVPSYNEQFF
v_gene: TRBV4-2; j_gene: TRBJ2-3; d_gene: .; CDR3nt: TGTGCCAGCAGCCAGGCACTAATTAGCACAGATACGCAGTATTTT; CDR3aa: CASSQALISTDTQYF
v_gene: TRBV19; j_gene: TRBJ2-7; d_gene: .; CDR3nt: TGTGCCAGTAGCCTTAGAGTTTGGGCCGAGCAGTACTTC; CDR3aa: CASSLRVWAEQYF
v_gene: TRBV29-1; j_gene: TRBJ2-1; d_gene: TRBD2; CDR3nt: TGCAGCGCTCCTGGGGTTTTAGCGGGGAGCCCCTACAATGAGCAGTTCTTC; CDR3aa: CSAPGVLAGSPYNEQFF
v_gene: TRBV9; j_gene: TRBJ2-7; d_gene: .; CDR3nt: TGTGCCAGCAGCGTAGGCAGGGTGAGCAACGAGCAGTACTTC; CDR3aa: CASSVGRVSNEQYF
v_gene: TRBV7-9; j_gene: TRBJ2-7; d_gene: .; CDR3nt: TGTGCCAGCAGCCCCCCATCGGCAGGCAGGTACGAGCAGTACTTC; CDR3aa: CASSPPSAGRYEQYF
v_gene: TRBV5-1; j_gene: TRBJ2-7; d_gene: .; CDR3nt: TGCGCCAGCAGCTGGACAAAATACGAGCAGTACTTC; CDR3aa: CASSWTKYEQYF
v_gene: TRBV12-5; j_gene: TRBJ1-1; d_gene: .; CDR3nt: TGTGCTAGTGGTTTGACCGGGGGCACTGAAGCTTTCTTT; CDR3aa: CASGLTGGTEAFF
v_gene: TRBV5-5; j_gene: TRBJ2-3; d_gene: TRBD2; CDR3nt: TGTGCCAGCAGCCCCTTAGCGGGAGCTAGCACAGATACGCAGTATTTT; CDR3aa: CASSPLAGASTDTQYF
v_gene: TRBV9; j_gene: TRBJ2-7; d_gene: TRBD2; CDR3nt: TGTGCCAGCAGCGGTAGCGGGGGGTTAAGCGAGCAGTACTTC; CDR3aa: CASSGSGGLSEQYF
v_gene: TRBV13; j_gene: TRBJ2-7; d_gene: .; CDR3nt: TGTGCCAGCAGCCCCGGACACTACGAGCAGTACTTC; CDR3aa: CASSPGHYEQYF
v_gene: TRBV29-1; j_gene: TRBJ1-4; d_gene: .; CDR3nt: TGCAGCGCTTGGGGACAAACTAATGAAAAACTGTTTTTT; CDR3aa: CSAWGQTNEKLFF
v_gene: TRBV6-7; j_gene: TRBJ2-1; d_gene: TRBD1; CDR3nt: TGTGCCAGCAGTTGGGACAGAAACAATGAGCAGTTCTTC; CDR3aa: CASSWDRNNEQFF
v_gene: TRBV4-3; j_gene: TRBJ1-2; d_gene: .; CDR3nt: TGCGCCAGCAGCGCGGAGACAGGTTGGGGGTTCTACACCTTC; CDR3aa: CASSAETGWGFYTF
v_gene: TRBV7-8; j_gene: TRBJ2-5; d_gene: .; CDR3nt: TGTGCCAGCAGCACCTCCTCGGGGGGCTATATAGGGCAGTACTTC; CDR3aa: CASSTSSGGYIGQYF
v_gene: TRBV12-5; j_gene: TRBJ2-3; d_gene: .; CDR3nt: TGTGCTAGTGGTTTGCTGGATACGCAGTATTTT; CDR3aa: CASGLLDTQYF
v_gene: TRBV28; j_gene: TRBJ2-7; d_gene: .; CDR3nt: TGTGCCAGCAGTTCGACAGGGACTGGCCACGAGCAGTACTTC; CDR3aa: CASSSTGTGHEQYF
v_gene: TRBV7-9; j_gene: TRBJ1-4; d_gene: .; CDR3nt: TGTGCCAGCAGCCCCCCCGGGGGGGCAGATGAAAAACTGTTTTTT; CDR3aa: CASSPPGGADEKLFF
v_gene: TRBV7-7; j_gene: TRBJ2-1; d_gene: .; CDR3nt: TGTGCCAGCAGCTTAGGTGCGTCCTACAATGAGCAGTTCTTC; CDR3aa: CASSLGASYNEQFF
v_gene: TRBV28; j_gene: TRBJ2-1; d_gene: TRBD1; CDR3nt: TGTGCCAGCAGTTTGCCCGGACAGGGGAACTACAATGAGCAGTTCTTC; CDR3aa: CASSLPGQGNYNEQFF
v_gene: TRBV28; j_gene: TRBJ2-3; d_gene: .; CDR3nt: TGTGCCAGCAGGCAAACAGGGCCAGATACGCAGTATTTT; CDR3aa: CASRQTGPDTQYF
v_gene: TRBV10-3; j_gene: TRBJ1-5; d_gene: .; CDR3nt: TGTGCCATCAGTGAGTCGTTCCGGCGGAGCAATCAGCCCCAGCATTTT; CDR3aa: CAISESFRRSNQPQHF
v_gene: TRBV2; j_gene: TRBJ1-6; d_gene: TRBD1; CDR3nt: TGTGCCAGCAGGGACCTCGGACAGGGAGAAGCCCTCCACTTT; CDR3aa: CASRDLGQGEALHF
v_gene: TRBV7-9; j_gene: TRBJ2-1; d_gene: .; CDR3nt: TGTGCCAGCAGCTTCCCGAGAGAGGACAGTACCTACAATGAGCAGTTCTTC; CDR3aa: CASSFPREDSTYNEQFF
v_gene: TRBV7-6; j_gene: TRBJ2-2; d_gene: .; CDR3nt: TGTGCCAGCAGCTTAGCGGTCGGGGGGCACACCGGGGAGCTGTTTTTT; CDR3aa: CASSLAVGGHTGELFF
v_gene: TRBV25-1; j_gene: TRBJ2-1; d_gene: .; CDR3nt: TGTGCCAGCAGTGTGGGGGCCCACAATGAGCAGTTCTTC; CDR3aa: CASSVGAHNEQFF
v_gene: TRBV9; j_gene: TRBJ1-2; d_gene: .; CDR3nt: TGTGCCAGCAGCGTAGGTTCCACACCCAGAGGGGGCTACACCTTC; CDR3aa: CASSVGSTPRGGYTF
v_gene: TRBV7-2; j_gene: TRBJ2-7; d_gene: TRBD1; CDR3nt: TGTGCCAGCAGCCCGTGGGACAGACCAGGGGAGCAGTACTTC; CDR3aa: CASSPWDRPGEQYF
v_gene: TRBV27; j_gene: TRBJ1-5; d_gene: TRBD1; CDR3nt: TGTGCCAGCAGTAAGACAGGGGTGGGACAGCCCCAGCATTTT; CDR3aa: CASSKTGVGQPQHF
v_gene: TRBV7-9; j_gene: TRBJ2-7; d_gene: .; CDR3nt: TGTGCCAGCAGCGCTGCTGCCGACGTACCTTTAAACTACGAGCAGTACTTC; CDR3aa: CASSAAADVPLNYEQYF